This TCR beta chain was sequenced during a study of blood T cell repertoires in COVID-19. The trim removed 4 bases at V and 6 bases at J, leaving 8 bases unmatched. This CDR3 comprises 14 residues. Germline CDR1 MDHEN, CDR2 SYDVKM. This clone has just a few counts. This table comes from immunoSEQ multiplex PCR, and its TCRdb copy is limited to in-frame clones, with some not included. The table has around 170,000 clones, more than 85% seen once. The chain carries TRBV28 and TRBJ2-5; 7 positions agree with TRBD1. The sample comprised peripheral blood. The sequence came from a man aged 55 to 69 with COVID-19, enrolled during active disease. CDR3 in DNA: TGTGCCAGCAGTTCCCCTCGACAGGGACAGACCCAGTACTTC. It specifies CASSSPRQGQTQYF.